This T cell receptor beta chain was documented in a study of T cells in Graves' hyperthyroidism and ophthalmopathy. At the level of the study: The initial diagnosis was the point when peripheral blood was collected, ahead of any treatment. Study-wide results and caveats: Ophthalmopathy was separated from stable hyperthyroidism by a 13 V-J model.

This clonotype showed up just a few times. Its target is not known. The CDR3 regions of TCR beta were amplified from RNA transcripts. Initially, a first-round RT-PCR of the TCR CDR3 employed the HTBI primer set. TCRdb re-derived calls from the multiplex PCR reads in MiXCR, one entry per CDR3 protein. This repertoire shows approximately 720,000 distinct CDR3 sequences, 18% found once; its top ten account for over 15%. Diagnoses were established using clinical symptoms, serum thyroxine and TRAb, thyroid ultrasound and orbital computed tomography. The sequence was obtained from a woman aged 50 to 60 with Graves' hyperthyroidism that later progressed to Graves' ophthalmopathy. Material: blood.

This CDR3 reads CASSTWTSGGTDTQYF. The DNA for the CDR3 is TGTGCCAGCAGCACTTGGACTAGCGGGGGTACAGATACGCAGTATTTT. This sequence joins TRBV9 and TRBJ2-3, with 13 bases lining up with TRBD2. The CDR3 has 16 residues. Germline-derived CDR1 and CDR2 are SGDLS and YYNGEE. V lost 4 bases to trimming and J lost 3 bases; unmatched junction nucleotides: 5.